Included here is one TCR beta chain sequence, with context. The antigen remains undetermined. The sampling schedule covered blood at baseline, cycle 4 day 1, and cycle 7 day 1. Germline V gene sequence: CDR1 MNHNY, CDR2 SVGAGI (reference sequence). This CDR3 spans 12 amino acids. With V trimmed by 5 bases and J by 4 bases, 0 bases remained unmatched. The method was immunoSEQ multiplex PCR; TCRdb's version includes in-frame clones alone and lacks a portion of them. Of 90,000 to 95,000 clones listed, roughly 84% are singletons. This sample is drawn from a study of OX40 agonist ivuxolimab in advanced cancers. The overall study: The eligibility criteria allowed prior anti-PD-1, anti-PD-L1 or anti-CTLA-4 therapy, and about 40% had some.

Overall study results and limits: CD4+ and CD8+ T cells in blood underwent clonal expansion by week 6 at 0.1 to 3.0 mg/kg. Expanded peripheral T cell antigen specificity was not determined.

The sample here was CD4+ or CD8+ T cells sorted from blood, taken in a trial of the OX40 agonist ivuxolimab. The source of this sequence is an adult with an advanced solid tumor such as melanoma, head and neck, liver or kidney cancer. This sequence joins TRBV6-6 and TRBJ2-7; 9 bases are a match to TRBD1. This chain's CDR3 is CASSGTGYEQYV. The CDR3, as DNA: TGTGCCAGCAGTGGGACAGGGTACGAGCAGTACGTC.